The following is a TCR beta chain sequence with its context. Its antigen is not yet known. Per-base quality was not reported, and no clone a single base away is much larger than it. To estimate absolute template abundance from read counts, synthetic TCR analog templates were spiked into each PCR. Using the immunoSEQ assay, TCRbeta CDR3 regions were amplified from genomic DNA with bias-controlled V and J gene primers. Sequencing of rearranged TCRbeta segments was performed at approximately 20X coverage. Processing in the source paper ran as follows. Clustering was used to correct sequencing errors, and CDR3s were annotated against IMGT to assign V, D and J genes. Downstream analyses used only productive TCRbeta rearrangements and left out out-of-frame or stop-codon sequences. To compute clonality, Shannon entropy was normalized by the log of the number of unique productive sequences and then subtracted from one. Clones differing between time points or between blood and tumor were identified by Fisher's exact test with Benjamini-Hochberg correction at adjusted p below 0.01. TCRdb's version of the immuneACCESS table is confined to in-frame rearrangements and falls short of the full clone set. An unresolved V gene accounts for under half of the shortfall where checked; the remainder is of unknown origin. V and J calls plus clone size are reproduced from that table; the DNA served to infer D and trimming. The sample table lists 35,000 to 45,000 clones, about 83% of them with a count of one. The top ten clones comprise 16% of the sample.

A total of under 30 patients with locally advanced or metastatic urothelial carcinoma, treated at Memorial Sloan Kettering on a trial protocol, made up the cohort. Peripheral blood mononuclear cells were collected pretreatment and during treatment, at between 1 and 8 total time points per patient. The Qiagen DNeasy Blood extraction kit was used to purify genomic DNA from total PBMCs and tumor samples. PBMCs were collected pretreatment and during treatment and were isolated and stored as previously described. This sample was taken from a study of PD-L1 blockade in urothelial cancer (dated by TCRdb to between 2016 and 2019). A note on the overall study: All patients started therapy in about 2014 and received atezolizumab 1,200 mg intravenously every 3 weeks. About 90% of the roughly 29 patients were identified as males with urothelial cancer of bladder origin, and a prior smoking history was reported by 18 of 29 patients. An ECOG performance status of 0 or 1 was recorded for the patients, and 0 to 3 prior chemotherapy regimens had been received by the patients. Blood samples were analyzed at two time points: 3 weeks after treatment start (second dose) and 6 weeks after treatment start. Blood samples gave a median of approximately 150,000 T cells and 80,000 or so unique TCRs, with a median clonality of about 0.078. The study was an exploratory multi-omic analysis of somatic, immune and clinical correlates of response to PD-L1 blockade with atezolizumab in urothelial cancer. Pretreatment tumor samples, along with matched peripheral blood serially collected before and after atezolizumab treatment, were subjected to TCR sequencing. Progression-free survival longer than 6 months counted as durable clinical benefit, and TCR features were additionally tested against both progression-free and overall survival. In the same patients who had TCR sequencing, pretreatment tumors also underwent whole exome sequencing and RNA sequencing. Durable clinical benefit was achieved by nine patients but not by the remaining 20. Pretreatment blood TCR-seq was available for nearly 30 patients, at least one posttreatment blood collection was obtained for 25 or so patients, and tumor TCR-seq was available for 25 or so patients. What the research found in general, with its limitations: Because of the small sample size (n ≈ 30) and the many exploratory analyses performed, the results are intended to be regarded as hypothesis-generating. At 3 weeks after the start of treatment, tumor-associated TCR clones in peripheral blood had expanded more in patients with durable benefit (n ≈ 23, p = 0.022). A pretreatment peripheral blood TCR clonality below the median was linked to improved progression-free and overall survival.

The receptor was isolated from a man in his 60s with urothelial cancer. The sample in question was PBMCs, obtained around atezolizumab (anti-PD-L1) treatment.

The nucleotide sequence reads TGTGCCAGCAGCTTATCCCGGACAGGGAGGGCCGGGGAGCTGTTTTTT. The encoded protein is CASSLSRTGRAGELFF. The chain is assembled from TRBV7-8 and TRBJ2-2; 8 matching bases give a weak D call of TRBD1. Trimming costs V 2 bases and J 6 bases, and their ends lie 16 bases apart. The CDR3 holds 16 amino acids from the cysteine to the phenylalanine. Of all the DNA, just the CDR3 is kept, 48 bases in frame from base 1. Taken from the germline V gene, the CDR1 and CDR2 loops are SGHVS and FQNEAQ.